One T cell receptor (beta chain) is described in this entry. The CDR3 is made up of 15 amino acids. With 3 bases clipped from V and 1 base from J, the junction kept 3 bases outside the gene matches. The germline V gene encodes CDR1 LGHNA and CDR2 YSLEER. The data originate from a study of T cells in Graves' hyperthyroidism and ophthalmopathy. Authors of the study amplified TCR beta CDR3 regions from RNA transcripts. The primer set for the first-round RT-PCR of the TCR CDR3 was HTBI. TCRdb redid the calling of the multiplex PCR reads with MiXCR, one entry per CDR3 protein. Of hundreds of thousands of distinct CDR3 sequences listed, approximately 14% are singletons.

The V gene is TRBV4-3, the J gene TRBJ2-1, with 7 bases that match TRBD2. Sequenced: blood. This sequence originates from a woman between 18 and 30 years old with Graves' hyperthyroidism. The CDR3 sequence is CASSHPSGSYNEQFF. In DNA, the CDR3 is TGCGCCAGCAGCCATCCTAGCGGTTCCTACAATGAGCAGTTCTTC.